This T cell receptor (beta chain) was sequenced in a study of Ad26.COV2.S vaccination and SARS-CoV-2 variants. Study at large: Among those in the COV1001 Ad26.COV2.S trial arm was the donor. General observations from the study: Breadth measured for non-spike TCRs was similar across vaccine and placebo recipients. Researchers cautioned that TCR breadth and depth analyses may have underestimated total T cell responses.

Treatment noted: some 19 received Ad26.COV2.S at low or high dose, single or two shots; several received placebo; per-sample allocation not given. The samples were gathered on day 63 after the first injection of vaccine or placebo. An 18-55-year-old adult in Boston served as donor. The data were produced by immunoSEQ multiplex PCR, yet TCRdb's version contains in-frame clones alone and is incomplete. Altogether 300,000 to 500,000 clones are present, around 85% being singletons, with the ten largest covering under 4%. About this clone: Its target is not known.

The sample here was peripheral blood, taken in a trial of Ad26.COV2.S vaccine versus placebo. The receptor's source is a person aged 18-60 years who received the Ad26.COV2.S COVID-19 vaccine or a placebo.

The DNA of the CDR3 is TGTGCCAGCAGCTCCGCGGTTTGGGGGCGGTATGGCTACACCTTC. It codes for CASSSAVWGRYGYTF. V usage is TRBV13 and J usage is TRBJ1-2; TRBD1 is a possible D gene (6 bases). This CDR3 contains 15 residues. Germline-derived CDR1 and CDR2 are PRHDT and FYEKMQ (reference sequence). Trimming cost V 4 bases and J 5 bases, with 17 bases left between them. The complete variable domain, with remaining parts taken from reference TRBV13 and TRBJ1-2, reads AAGVIQSPRHLIKEKRETATLKCYPIPRHDTVYWYQQGPGQDPQFLISFYEKMQSDKGSIPDRFSAQQFSDYHSELNMSSLELGDSALYFCASSSAVWGRYGYTFGSGTRLTVV.